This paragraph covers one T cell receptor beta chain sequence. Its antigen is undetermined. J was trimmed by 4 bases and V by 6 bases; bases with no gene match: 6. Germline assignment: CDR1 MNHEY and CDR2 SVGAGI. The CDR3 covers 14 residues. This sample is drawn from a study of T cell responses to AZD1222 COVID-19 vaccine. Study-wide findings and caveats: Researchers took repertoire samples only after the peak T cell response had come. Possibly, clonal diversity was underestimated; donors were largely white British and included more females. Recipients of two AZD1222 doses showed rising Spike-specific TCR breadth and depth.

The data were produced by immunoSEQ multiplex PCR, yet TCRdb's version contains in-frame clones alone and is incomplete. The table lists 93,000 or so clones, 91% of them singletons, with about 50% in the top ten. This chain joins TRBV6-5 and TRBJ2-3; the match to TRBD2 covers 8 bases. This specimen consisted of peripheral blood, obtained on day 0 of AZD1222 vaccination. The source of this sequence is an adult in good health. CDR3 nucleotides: TGTGCCAGCAGCCCCGGGACTAGGTCAGATACGCAGTATTTT. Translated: CASSPGTRSDTQYF.